This is a list of T cell receptor beta chains from one sample in a study of T cell responses to AZD1222 COVID-19 vaccine. The assay was immunoSEQ multiplex PCR, and TCRdb's table has in-frame clones only and misses some. Among 90,000 to 150,000 clones listed, approximately 86% were seen once. The specimen was peripheral blood, collected 28 days after the second AZD1222 dose. These receptors all stem from an adult who received the AZD1222 COVID-19 vaccine. The CDR3 runs from the conserved cysteine through the conserved F or W. The order of the fields is V gene, clone size, D gene, J gene, CDR3 protein, CDR3 DNA. D genes are given only for firm matches. Rows may omit the clone size; those that give it use once, few, many or a size class.

v_gene: TRBV5-5
abundance: -
d_gene: -
j_gene: TRBJ2-7
CDR3aa: CASSLGGTSYEQYF
CDR3nt: TGTGCCAGCAGCTTGGGGGGGACCTCCTACGAGCAGTACTTC

v_gene: TRBV9
abundance: -
d_gene: -
j_gene: TRBJ1-6
CDR3aa: CASSVLGENSPLHF
CDR3nt: TGTGCCAGCAGCGTTTTGGGGGAGAATTCACCCCTCCACTTT

v_gene: TRBV4-1
abundance: -
d_gene: -
j_gene: TRBJ1-5
CDR3aa: CASSQDGARGQPQHF
CDR3nt: TGCGCCAGCAGCCAAGATGGGGCCCGGGGTCAGCCCCAGCATTTT

v_gene: TRBV6-5
abundance: -
d_gene: TRBD1
j_gene: TRBJ1-4
CDR3aa: CASSSGTGGKEKLFF
CDR3nt: TGTGCCAGCAGTTCCGGGACAGGGGGCAAAGAAAAACTGTTTTTT

v_gene: TRBV7-2
abundance: -
d_gene: TRBD2
j_gene: TRBJ2-1
CDR3aa: CASSSTGLAGGGEQFF
CDR3nt: TGTGCCAGCAGCTCGACGGGACTAGCGGGGGGCGGTGAGCAGTTCTTC

v_gene: TRBV27
abundance: -
d_gene: -
j_gene: TRBJ1-2
CDR3aa: CASSPMGYRGGYTF
CDR3nt: TGTGCCAGCAGCCCTATGGGGTACCGTGGGGGCTACACCTTC

v_gene: TRBV2
abundance: -
d_gene: -
j_gene: TRBJ1-5
CDR3aa: CASSTWTALNQPQHF
CDR3nt: TGTGCCAGCAGTACGTGGACAGCCCTAAATCAGCCCCAGCATTTT

v_gene: TRBV9
abundance: -
d_gene: -
j_gene: TRBJ1-1
CDR3aa: CASSKTGVLTEAFF
CDR3nt: TGTGCCAGCAGCAAAACGGGTGTCCTCACTGAAGCTTTCTTT

v_gene: TRBV28
abundance: -
d_gene: -
j_gene: TRBJ1-2
CDR3aa: CASSLTAAYGYTF
CDR3nt: TGTGCCAGCAGTTTAACCGCCGCCTATGGCTACACCTTC

v_gene: TRBV11-2
abundance: -
d_gene: -
j_gene: TRBJ1-3
CDR3aa: CASSLTDGLNTIYF
CDR3nt: TGTGCCAGCAGCCTGACGGACGGTCTAAACACCATATATTTT

v_gene: TRBV7-8
abundance: -
d_gene: -
j_gene: TRBJ1-2
CDR3aa: CASSLTSQVGYTF
CDR3nt: TGTGCCAGCAGCTTGACATCGCAGGTCGGCTACACCTTC

v_gene: TRBV2
abundance: -
d_gene: TRBD1
j_gene: TRBJ2-1
CDR3aa: CASSDQMRGQGRNNEQFF
CDR3nt: TGTGCCAGCAGTGACCAAATGAGGGGACAGGGGAGAAACAATGAGCAGTTCTTC

v_gene: TRBV27
abundance: -
d_gene: -
j_gene: TRBJ2-4
CDR3aa: CASSFGVLIPKNIQYF
CDR3nt: TGTGCCAGCAGTTTTGGGGTTCTCATTCCCAAAAACATTCAGTACTTC

v_gene: TRBV11-2
abundance: -
d_gene: TRBD1
j_gene: TRBJ1-4
CDR3aa: CASSLGTGSNEKLFF
CDR3nt: TGTGCCAGCAGCTTAGGGACAGGCAGTAATGAAAAACTGTTTTTT

v_gene: TRBV2
abundance: -
d_gene: -
j_gene: TRBJ2-1
CDR3aa: CASSSGLLPYNEQFF
CDR3nt: TGTGCCAGCAGTTCGGGACTCCTACCCTACAATGAGCAGTTCTTC

v_gene: TRBV18
abundance: -
d_gene: -
j_gene: TRBJ2-7
CDR3aa: CASSPPNYEQYF
CDR3nt: TGTGCCAGCTCACCACCTAACTACGAGCAGTACTTC

v_gene: TRBV30
abundance: -
d_gene: -
j_gene: TRBJ2-4
CDR3aa: CAWSGPRMVPLAKNIQYF
CDR3nt: TGTGCCTGGAGTGGCCCACGGATGGTCCCTCTAGCCAAAAACATTCAGTACTTC

v_gene: TRBV11-3
abundance: -
d_gene: TRBD1
j_gene: TRBJ2-1
CDR3aa: CASSLDRVNEQFF
CDR3nt: TGTGCCAGCAGCCTGGACAGGGTCAATGAGCAGTTCTTC

v_gene: TRBV2
abundance: -
d_gene: -
j_gene: TRBJ1-2
CDR3aa: CASSTDSYGYTF
CDR3nt: TGTGCCAGCAGCACAGACAGCTATGGCTACACCTTC

v_gene: TRBV15
abundance: -
d_gene: TRBD1
j_gene: TRBJ2-1
CDR3aa: CATSRSPTGINEQFF
CDR3nt: TGTGCCACCAGCAGATCTCCGACAGGGATCAATGAGCAGTTCTTC

v_gene: TRBV9
abundance: -
d_gene: -
j_gene: TRBJ1-6
CDR3aa: CASSLTTISPLHF
CDR3nt: TGTGCCAGCAGCTTAACCACCATCTCACCCCTCCACTTT

v_gene: TRBV6-4
abundance: -
d_gene: -
j_gene: TRBJ2-6
CDR3aa: CASSDSKGANVLTF
CDR3nt: TGTGCCAGCAGTGACTCTAAAGGGGCCAACGTCCTGACTTTC

v_gene: TRBV6-6
abundance: -
d_gene: -
j_gene: TRBJ1-2
CDR3aa: CASSYEQGRGGTF
CDR3nt: TGTGCCAGCAGTTACGAGCAGGGGCGAGGAGGCACCTTC

v_gene: TRBV7-9
abundance: -
d_gene: -
j_gene: TRBJ1-1
CDR3aa: CASSSQGDSNTEAFF
CDR3nt: TGTGCCAGCAGCTCTCAAGGAGACAGTAACACTGAAGCTTTCTTT

v_gene: TRBV7-9
abundance: -
d_gene: -
j_gene: TRBJ1-1
CDR3aa: CASSLDGQNTEAFF
CDR3nt: TGTGCCAGCAGCTTAGACGGACAGAACACTGAAGCTTTCTTT

v_gene: TRBV18
abundance: -
d_gene: TRBD1
j_gene: TRBJ1-5
CDR3aa: CASSPLRQGVTQPQHF
CDR3nt: TGTGCCAGCTCACCGCTTAGACAGGGGGTTACTCAGCCCCAGCATTTT

v_gene: TRBV5-1
abundance: -
d_gene: -
j_gene: TRBJ1-6
CDR3aa: CASSLGTVNSPLHF
CDR3nt: TGCGCCAGCAGCTTGGGGACAGTCAATTCACCCCTCCACTTT

v_gene: TRBV7-2
abundance: -
d_gene: -
j_gene: TRBJ1-2
CDR3aa: CASSHPYPNGHYGYTF
CDR3nt: TGTGCCAGCAGCCACCCCTACCCAAACGGGCACTATGGCTACACCTTC

v_gene: TRBV5-1
abundance: -
d_gene: -
j_gene: TRBJ2-7
CDR3aa: CASSKDGSYEQYF
CDR3nt: TGCGCCAGCAGCAAGGACGGCTCCTACGAGCAGTACTTC

v_gene: TRBV2
abundance: -
d_gene: -
j_gene: TRBJ2-7
CDR3aa: CASITDRRGSYEQYF
CDR3nt: TGTGCCAGCATCACGGACAGGAGGGGCTCCTACGAGCAGTACTTC

v_gene: TRBV7-2
abundance: -
d_gene: TRBD1
j_gene: TRBJ1-5
CDR3aa: CASSPLDREIGNQPQHF
CDR3nt: TGTGCCAGCAGCCCCTTGGACAGGGAGATAGGCAATCAGCCCCAGCATTTT

v_gene: TRBV19
abundance: -
d_gene: TRBD1
j_gene: TRBJ1-2
CDR3aa: CASSSLDRGTYGYTF
CDR3nt: TGTGCCAGTAGTTCTCTAGACAGGGGCACCTATGGCTACACCTTC

v_gene: TRBV28
abundance: -
d_gene: -
j_gene: TRBJ1-5
CDR3aa: CASSLTGNNQPQHF
CDR3nt: TGTGCCAGCAGTTTAACAGGAAATAATCAGCCCCAGCATTTT

v_gene: TRBV28
abundance: -
d_gene: -
j_gene: TRBJ1-1
CDR3aa: CASSPRATEAFF
CDR3nt: TGTGCCAGCAGCCCGCGGGCCACTGAAGCTTTCTTT

v_gene: TRBV9
abundance: -
d_gene: TRBD2
j_gene: TRBJ2-1
CDR3aa: CASSGSPGLAGGHEQFF
CDR3nt: TGTGCCAGCAGCGGGAGCCCAGGACTAGCGGGGGGGCATGAGCAGTTCTTC

v_gene: TRBV9
abundance: -
d_gene: -
j_gene: TRBJ1-6
CDR3aa: CASSAGTLDSPLHF
CDR3nt: TGTGCCAGCAGCGCCGGGACATTAGACTCACCCCTCCACTTT

v_gene: TRBV19
abundance: -
d_gene: -
j_gene: TRBJ2-1
CDR3aa: CASSFWGDEQFF
CDR3nt: TGTGCCAGTAGTTTTTGGGGTGATGAGCAGTTCTTC

v_gene: TRBV11-3
abundance: -
d_gene: -
j_gene: TRBJ2-3
CDR3aa: CASSLVASTDTQYF
CDR3nt: TGTGCCAGCAGCTTAGTAGCGTCCACAGATACGCAGTATTTT

v_gene: TRBV7-8
abundance: once
d_gene: TRBD1
j_gene: TRBJ1-3
CDR3aa: CASSRGTGSSGNTIYF
CDR3nt: TGTGCCAGCAGCCGAGGGACAGGGAGCTCTGGAAACACCATATATTTT

v_gene: TRBV2
abundance: -
d_gene: -
j_gene: TRBJ2-7
CDR3aa: CASSDVTVSYEQYF
CDR3nt: TGTGCCAGCAGTGACGTGACAGTCTCCTACGAGCAGTACTTC

v_gene: TRBV2
abundance: -
d_gene: -
j_gene: TRBJ1-6
CDR3aa: CASSENGYNSPLHF
CDR3nt: TGTGCCAGCAGTGAAAACGGGTATAATTCACCCCTCCACTTT

v_gene: TRBV3-1/TRBV3-2
abundance: few
d_gene: -
j_gene: TRBJ1-5
CDR3aa: CASSQGPGGEYSNQPQHF
CDR3nt: TGTGCCAGCAGCCAAGGGCCTGGGGGAGAGTATAGCAATCAGCCCCAGCATTTT

v_gene: TRBV29-1
abundance: once
d_gene: TRBD1
j_gene: TRBJ2-7
CDR3aa: CSVGTDYEQYF
CDR3nt: TGCAGCGTGGGGACAGACTACGAGCAGTACTTC

v_gene: TRBV7-3
abundance: -
d_gene: -
j_gene: TRBJ2-3
CDR3aa: CASSARPGTDTQYF
CDR3nt: TGTGCCAGCAGCGCTAGGCCCGGTACAGATACGCAGTATTTT

v_gene: TRBV30
abundance: -
d_gene: -
j_gene: TRBJ1-4
CDR3aa: CAPPNEKLFF
CDR3nt: TGTGCCCCCCCTAATGAAAAACTGTTTTTT

v_gene: TRBV6-2/TRBV6-3
abundance: -
d_gene: -
j_gene: TRBJ2-7
CDR3aa: CASSWDLYEQYF
CDR3nt: TGTGCCAGCAGTTGGGACCTCTACGAGCAGTACTTC

v_gene: TRBV11-2
abundance: -
d_gene: -
j_gene: TRBJ2-7
CDR3aa: CASSPTGALEQYF
CDR3nt: TGTGCCAGCAGCCCTACGGGGGCCCTCGAGCAGTACTTC

v_gene: TRBV28
abundance: -
d_gene: -
j_gene: TRBJ1-6
CDR3aa: CASRAGGNSPLHF
CDR3nt: TGTGCCAGCCGAGCCGGGGGGAATTCACCCCTCCACTTT

v_gene: TRBV27
abundance: -
d_gene: -
j_gene: TRBJ2-1
CDR3aa: CASSSAQPSSYNEQFF
CDR3nt: TGTGCCAGCAGTAGCGCTCAGCCGAGCTCCTACAATGAGCAGTTCTTC

v_gene: TRBV4-1
abundance: -
d_gene: TRBD1
j_gene: TRBJ1-1
CDR3aa: CASSQGQGARGTEAFF
CDR3nt: TGCGCCAGCAGCCAAGGGCAGGGGGCACGAGGCACTGAAGCTTTCTTT

v_gene: TRBV7-2
abundance: -
d_gene: TRBD1
j_gene: TRBJ1-6
CDR3aa: CASSGDRVGLGSPLHF
CDR3nt: TGTGCCAGCAGCGGAGACAGGGTGGGTTTGGGCTCACCCCTCCACTTT

v_gene: TRBV24-1
abundance: -
d_gene: -
j_gene: TRBJ2-1
CDR3aa: CATSDLQGRGSDEQFF
CDR3nt: TGTGCCACCAGTGATTTGCAAGGGAGGGGGTCAGATGAGCAGTTCTTC

v_gene: TRBV4-3
abundance: -
d_gene: -
j_gene: TRBJ1-4
CDR3aa: CASSQGTSPNEKLFF
CDR3nt: TGCGCCAGCAGCCAAGGAACCAGCCCCAATGAAAAACTGTTTTTT

v_gene: TRBV18
abundance: -
d_gene: TRBD1
j_gene: TRBJ1-1
CDR3aa: CASSPFGTGNTEAFF
CDR3nt: TGTGCCAGCTCACCATTCGGGACAGGGAACACTGAAGCTTTCTTT

v_gene: TRBV7-6
abundance: medium-sized
d_gene: -
j_gene: TRBJ2-7
CDR3aa: CASSSNYEQYF
CDR3nt: TGTGCCAGCAGTTCCAACTACGAGCAGTACTTC

v_gene: TRBV7-2
abundance: -
d_gene: -
j_gene: TRBJ1-2
CDR3aa: CASSSLRGGRDYGYTF
CDR3nt: TGTGCCAGCAGCTCCCTACGAGGGGGGCGCGACTATGGCTACACCTTC

v_gene: TRBV24-1
abundance: -
d_gene: -
j_gene: TRBJ1-1
CDR3aa: CATSGYSPPGGTRRFRNTEAFF
CDR3nt: TGTGCCACCAGTGGTTACTCTCCCCCAGGCGGTACGAGGAGATTCAGGAACACTGAAGCTTTCTTT